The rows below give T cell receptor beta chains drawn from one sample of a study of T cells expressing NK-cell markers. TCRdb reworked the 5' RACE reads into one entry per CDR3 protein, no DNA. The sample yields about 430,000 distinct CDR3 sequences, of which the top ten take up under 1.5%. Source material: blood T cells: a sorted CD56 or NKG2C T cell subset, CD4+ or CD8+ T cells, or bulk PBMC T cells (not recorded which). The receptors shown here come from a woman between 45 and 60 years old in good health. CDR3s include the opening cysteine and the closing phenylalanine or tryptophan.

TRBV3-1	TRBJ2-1	CASSQGLAGNNEQFF
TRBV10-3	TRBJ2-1	CAISVGLTTNEQFF
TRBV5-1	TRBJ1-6	CASSLGDYNSPLHF
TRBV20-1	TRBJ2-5	CSAKSGAPGTQYF
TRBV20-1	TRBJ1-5	CSAEGRTNQPQHF
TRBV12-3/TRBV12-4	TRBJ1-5	CASSPSLNQPQHF
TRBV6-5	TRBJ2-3	CATFVEPYTQYF
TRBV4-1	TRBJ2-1	CASSQVAAEQFF
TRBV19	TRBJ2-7	CASRRTSGGSSYEQYF
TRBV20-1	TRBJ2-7	CSARDLGVGQGGSEQYF
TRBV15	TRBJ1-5	CATSKTGGNQPQHF
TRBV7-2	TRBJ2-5	CASSFSGAQETQYF
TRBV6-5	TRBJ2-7	CASTNSYEQYF
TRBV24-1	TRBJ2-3	CATSDRTNTDTQYF
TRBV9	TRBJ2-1	CASSATSSAHNEQFF
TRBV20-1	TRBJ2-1	CSARVAELYPLEQFF
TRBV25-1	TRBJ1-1	CASSERVSGNTEAFF
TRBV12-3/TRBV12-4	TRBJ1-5	CASSPTGGREPQHF
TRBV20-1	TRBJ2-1	CSARSGLAGSDEQFF
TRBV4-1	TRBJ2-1	CASSPRLGPYNEQFF
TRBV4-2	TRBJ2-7	CASSQGRTSGRHRFYEQYF
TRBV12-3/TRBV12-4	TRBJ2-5	CASSLGGRKLQETQYF
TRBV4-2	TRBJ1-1	CASSEWVNTEAFF
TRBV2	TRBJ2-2	CASSKNGPVNPGELFF
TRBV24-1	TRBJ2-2	CATSERTGTGELFF
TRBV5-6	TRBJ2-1	CASSFDIYYNEQFF
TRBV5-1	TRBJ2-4	CASSPEQVAKNIQYF
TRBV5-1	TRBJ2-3	CASSTGVPTDTQYF
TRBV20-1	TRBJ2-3	CSASVGGSLPDTQYF
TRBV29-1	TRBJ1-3	CSVQGPSEGNTIYF
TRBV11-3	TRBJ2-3	CASRGRADTQYF
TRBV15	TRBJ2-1	CATSRDGPAGGNEQFF
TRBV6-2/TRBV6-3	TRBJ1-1	CASAGLGRLKAFF
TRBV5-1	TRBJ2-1	CASSSSGTRGNEQFF
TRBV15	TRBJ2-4	CATSKMDFTLAKNIQYF
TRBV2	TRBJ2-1	CASSGSGGPNEQFF
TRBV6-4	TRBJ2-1	CASSNRRSPSSYNEQFF
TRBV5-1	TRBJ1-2	CASSLGRFGYTF
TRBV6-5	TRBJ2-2	CASSYLLAHTGELFF
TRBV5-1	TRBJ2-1	CASSAPQDEQFF
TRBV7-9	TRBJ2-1	CASSLDGTGNNEQFF
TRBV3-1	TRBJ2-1	CASSQGRLIFDEQFF
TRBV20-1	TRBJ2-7	CSATYWTSGSFRNYEQYF
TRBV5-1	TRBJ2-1	CASSSELSVAYNEQFF
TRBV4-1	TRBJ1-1	CASSQEGRREAFF
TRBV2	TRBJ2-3	CASSPGRDFTDTQYF
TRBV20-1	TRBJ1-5	CSAIGTVDQPQHF
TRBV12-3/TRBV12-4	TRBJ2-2	CASLYGNTGELFF
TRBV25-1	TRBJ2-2	CASSDWGGLTGELFF
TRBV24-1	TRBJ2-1	CATSTGVRNEQFF